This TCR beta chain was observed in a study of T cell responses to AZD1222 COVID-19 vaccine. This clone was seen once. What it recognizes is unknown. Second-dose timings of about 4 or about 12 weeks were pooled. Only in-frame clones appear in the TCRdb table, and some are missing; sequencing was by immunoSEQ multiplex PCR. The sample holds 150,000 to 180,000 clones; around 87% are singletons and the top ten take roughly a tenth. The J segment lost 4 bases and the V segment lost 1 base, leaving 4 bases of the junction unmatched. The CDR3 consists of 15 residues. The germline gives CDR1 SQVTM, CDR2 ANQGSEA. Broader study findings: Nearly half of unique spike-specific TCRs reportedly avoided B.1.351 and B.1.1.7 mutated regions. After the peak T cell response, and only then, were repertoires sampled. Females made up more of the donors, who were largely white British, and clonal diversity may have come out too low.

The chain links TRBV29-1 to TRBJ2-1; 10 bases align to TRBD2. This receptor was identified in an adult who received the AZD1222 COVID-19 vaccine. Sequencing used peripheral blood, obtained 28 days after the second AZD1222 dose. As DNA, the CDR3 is TGCAGCGTTGAAGGTCTAGCGGGAGTTTACAATGAGCAGTTCTTC. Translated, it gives CSVEGLAGVYNEQFF.